The text below deals with one T cell receptor beta chain. Antigen: not known. The data derive from a study of CD8+CD57+ T cells in acquired aplastic anemia. Study-wide background: Sorted CD4+ plus CD8+ cells gave DNA averaging around 3 ug. Findings and caveats of the study: The CD8+ Simpson's diversity of patients and controls was not significantly different. Patients and controls shared about 30 CD8+ CDR3 sequences, which appeared highly expressed in patients and within their immunodominant clones.

Using genomic DNA as the template, TCR beta VDJ and CDR3 profiling was carried out. TCRdb redid the calling of the reads with MiXCR, one entry per CDR3 protein. The sample comprises around 150,000 distinct CDR3 sequences, about 50% of which are singletons, and 25% to 40% rests with the top ten. Germline values: CDR1 SGHTA, CDR2 FQGTGA. Deletions cut 5 bases from V and 5 bases from J, with 12 bases between. This CDR3 has 13 amino acids. Flow cytometry had shown expanded CD8+CD57+ cells in the patients chosen for sequencing. No therapy was given to patients before blood sampling. Material: sorted CD4+, CD8+, or CD8+CD57+ T cells (not recorded which) from PBMCs. The chain couples TRBV7-3 to TRBJ1-2; D possibly corresponds to TRBD1 (5 bases). The clonotype comes from a human donor with aplastic anemia. CDR3 DNA sequence: TGTGCCAGCAGCGACGGGACGGAATATGGCTACACCTTC. Encoded protein: CASSDGTEYGYTF.